This T cell receptor beta chain was identified in a study of cytomegalovirus exposure and HLA in healthy donors. The PCR used 60 Vbeta and 13 Jbeta primers. Produced via immunoSEQ multiplex PCR; TCRdb's table is partial and in-frame only. Of some 160,000 clones listed, about 80% are singletons. Study-wide results and limits: The authors later linked a missense DCLRE1C variant to TCR beta V- and J-gene trimming. In most subjects, TCR beta sequences reportedly gave accurate predictions of HLA-A and HLA-B alleles. Per a later analysis, about 15,000 TCR beta sequences showed association with HLA alleles at 0.05 false discovery rate. Specificity for CMV antigens was confirmed in vitro for a few of the CMV-associated chains.

This clone was detected only a few times. No antigen is known for it. This clonotype was obtained from a man in his sixties in good health and CMV-seronegative. Sequencing was carried out using PBMCs.

In DNA form, the CDR3 reads TGTGCCTGGAGGCTAGCGGGGTCCACAGATACGCAGTATTTT. Amino acid sequence: CAWRLAGSTDTQYF. This rearrangement joins TRBV30 to TRBJ2-3, with TRBD2 identical over 9 bases. CDR1 is GTSNPN and CDR2 is SVGIG in the germline V gene (reference sequence). The CDR3 totals 14 residues. The V gene end was trimmed by 3 bases and the J gene end by 2 bases; junction bases not matched to a gene: 3.